Listed below are T cell receptor beta chains from one sample, sequenced in a study of blood T cell repertoires in COVID-19. Here immunoSEQ multiplex PCR was the method, and the copy in TCRdb shows in-frame clones only, minus some. Among around 300,000 clones listed, around 88% were seen once. Input material: peripheral blood. These receptors were obtained from a woman between 65 and 79 years old with COVID-19, enrolled during active disease. Both conserved end residues are part of each CDR3. D genes are given only for firm matches.

j_call v_call d_call cdr3_nt cdr3_aa
TRBJ2-7 TRBV10-3 . TGTGCCATCAGTGAGTCAGGGGTCGAGCAGTACTTC CAISESGVEQYF
TRBJ2-7 TRBV6-5 TRBD1 TGTGCCAGCAGTTACCGACAGGGGATACCTTCCTACGAGCAGTACTTC CASSYRQGIPSYEQYF
TRBJ1-1 TRBV6-5 TRBD1 TGTGCCGGTACACAGGGGCGTTATGGCACTGAAGCTTTCTTT CAGTQGRYGTEAFF
TRBJ2-7 TRBV7-8 . TGTGCCAGCAGCTTAAGCAGGCTCTCCTACGAGCAGTACTTC CASSLSRLSYEQYF
TRBJ2-3 TRBV21-1 . TGTGCCAGCAGCGACCCCGGGACAGGGATCACAGATACGCAGTATTTT CASSDPGTGITDTQYF
TRBJ2-7 TRBV13 . TGTGCCAGCAGCTCAACCGGGACACTCTCCTACGAGCAGTACTTC CASSSTGTLSYEQYF
TRBJ1-2 TRBV18 . TGTGCCAGCTCACGAAGACAGTTAGAATACACCTTC CASSRRQLEYTF
TRBJ1-1 TRBV4-2 . TGTGCCAGCAGCCATGTCAACGGTGGAGACACTGAAGCTTTCTTT CASSHVNGGDTEAFF
TRBJ2-3 TRBV5-3 . TGTGCCAGAAGCTTGGCACAGTGCACAGATACGCAGTATTTT CARSLAQCTDTQYF
TRBJ1-6 TRBV5-1 TRBD1 TGCGCCAGCAGCCTGACAGGGGGCTCCTATAATTCACCCCTCCACTTT CASSLTGGSYNSPLHF